This T cell receptor beta chain was documented in a study of blood T cells in healthy people across ages. The CDR3 runs 15 residues. In germline, CDR1 is SGHTA, CDR2 FQGTGA. In this sample, this clonotype turned up a few times. Mismatch with germline at one junction end may stem from a read error. For the second PCR, which ran for roughly 6 to 12 cycles, a sample-barcoded 5' primer and a J-beta primer mix were used. TCRdb independently ran MiXCR on the 5' RACE reads; one entry per CDR3 protein. Here the sample spans under 1 million distinct CDR3 sequences, approximately 44% being singletons. This rearrangement joins TRBV7-3 to TRBJ2-5; TRBD2 aligns across 11 bases. Material: blood. This TCR derives from a man aged 55-75 years in good health. CDR3 sequence reads: CASSITSGGQETQYF. CDR3 DNA sequence: TGTGCCAGCAGCATAACTAGCGGGGGACAAGAGACCCAGTACTTC.